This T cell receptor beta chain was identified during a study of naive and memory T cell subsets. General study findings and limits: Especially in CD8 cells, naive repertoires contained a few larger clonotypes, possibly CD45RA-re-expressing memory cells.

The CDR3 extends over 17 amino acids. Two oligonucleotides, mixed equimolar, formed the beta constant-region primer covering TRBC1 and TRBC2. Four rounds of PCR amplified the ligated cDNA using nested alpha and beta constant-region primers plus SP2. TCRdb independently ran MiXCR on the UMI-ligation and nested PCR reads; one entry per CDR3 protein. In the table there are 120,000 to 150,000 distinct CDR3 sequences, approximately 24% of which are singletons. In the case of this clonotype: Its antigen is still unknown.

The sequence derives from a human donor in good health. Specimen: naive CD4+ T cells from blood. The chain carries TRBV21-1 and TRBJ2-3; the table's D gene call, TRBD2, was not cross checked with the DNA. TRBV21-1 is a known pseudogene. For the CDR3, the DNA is TGTGCCAGCAGCAAACCCCGACTAGTTTACATGGCAGATACGCAGTATTTT. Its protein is CASSKPRLVYMADTQYF.